A selection of T cell receptor beta chains follows, all from one sample in a study of identical twins. TCRdb re-derived calls from the 5' RACE reads in MiXCR, one entry per CDR3 protein. The sample has fewer than 650,000 distinct CDR3 sequences; approximately 10% are singletons. The sample was also linked to a second study, of yellow fever vaccine responses in identical twins.

The sequencing sample was made of PBMCs. The receptors originated from a woman under 30 in good health. Both conserved end residues are part of each CDR3. Fields, in order: J gene, clone size, V gene, D gene, CDR3 DNA, CDR3 protein. A D gene is named only where the DNA matches it firmly. Clone size is given for some rows only: seen once, a few or many times, or a class if the clone is expanded.

j_call: TRBJ2-3; clone_size: NA; v_call: TRBV9; d_call: NA; cdr3_nt: TGTGCCAGCAGCGTAGGGGCCCTGGAAACAGATAGGCAGTATTTT; cdr3_aa: CASSVGALETDRQYF
j_call: TRBJ1-1; clone_size: many; v_call: TRBV4-2; d_call: NA; cdr3_nt: TGTGCCAGCAGCCAAGTCCAACCCGGTGAAGCTTTCTTT; cdr3_aa: CASSQVQPGEAFF
j_call: TRBJ2-3; clone_size: many; v_call: TRBV15; d_call: TRBD2; cdr3_nt: TGTGCCACCAGCAGAGAGCCTAGCGGGACCGCCAGAACCCCTAGCACAGATACGCAGTATTTT; cdr3_aa: CATSREPSGTARTPSTDTQYF
j_call: TRBJ2-3; clone_size: few; v_call: TRBV9; d_call: NA; cdr3_nt: TGTGCCAGCAGCGTGGGGGGGGGACACCGGCGGTATTTT; cdr3_aa: CASSVGGGHRRYF
j_call: TRBJ2-3; clone_size: many; v_call: TRBV29-1; d_call: TRBD2; cdr3_nt: TGCAGCGTTGAAAGGGGTAGCGGGAGTGCAGATACGCAGTATTTT; cdr3_aa: CSVERGSGSADTQYF
j_call: TRBJ2-3; clone_size: NA; v_call: TRBV6-2/TRBV6-3; d_call: TRBD2; cdr3_nt: TGTGCCAGCAGTTACAAAAGACTAGCGGGAGACACAGATACGCAGTATTTT; cdr3_aa: CASSYKRLAGDTDTQYF
j_call: TRBJ2-1; clone_size: many; v_call: TRBV20-1; d_call: TRBD2; cdr3_nt: TGCAGTGCTACTAGCGGGAGATCGTACAATGAGCAGTTCTTC; cdr3_aa: CSATSGRSYNEQFF
j_call: TRBJ2-2; clone_size: NA; v_call: TRBV10-3; d_call: NA; cdr3_nt: TGTGCCATCGGAGCGAACACCGGGGAGCTGTTTTTT; cdr3_aa: CAIGANTGELFF
j_call: TRBJ2-7; clone_size: NA; v_call: TRBV4-2; d_call: NA; cdr3_nt: TGTGCCAGCAGCCAAGGGTTTGCCGCGGTCTACGAGCAGTACTTC; cdr3_aa: CASSQGFAAVYEQYF
j_call: TRBJ2-7; clone_size: few; v_call: TRBV5-1; d_call: TRBD1; cdr3_nt: TGCGCCAGCGGAGCTACTGCAGGGGGCTCCTACGAGCAGTACTTC; cdr3_aa: CASGATAGGSYEQYF
j_call: TRBJ1-4; clone_size: few; v_call: TRBV10-3; d_call: NA; cdr3_nt: TGTGCCATCAGTGAGTCCCGGATCGGGGATGAAAAACTGTTTTTT; cdr3_aa: CAISESRIGDEKLFF
j_call: TRBJ2-6; clone_size: few; v_call: TRBV29-1; d_call: NA; cdr3_nt: TGCAGCGTTGAAACTGGGGCCAACGTCCTGACTTTC; cdr3_aa: CSVETGANVLTF
j_call: TRBJ2-5; clone_size: NA; v_call: TRBV4-1; d_call: TRBD2; cdr3_nt: TGCGCCAGCAGCCAAGCGGGGGGGCGGGAGCAAGAGACCCAGTACTTC; cdr3_aa: CASSQAGGREQETQYF
j_call: TRBJ2-7; clone_size: many; v_call: TRBV27; d_call: TRBD2; cdr3_nt: TGTGCCAGCAGTTTATCGTATTTAGCGGGAGACGAGCAGTACTTC; cdr3_aa: CASSLSYLAGDEQYF
j_call: TRBJ2-7; clone_size: many; v_call: TRBV7-9; d_call: TRBD1; cdr3_nt: TGTGCCAGCAGCTTAGCGGGACAGTTTTACGAGCAGTACTTC; cdr3_aa: CASSLAGQFYEQYF
j_call: TRBJ2-3; clone_size: few; v_call: TRBV30; d_call: NA; cdr3_nt: TGTGCCTGGGGTGGACAGAAAACAGATACGCAGTATTTT; cdr3_aa: CAWGGQKTDTQYF
j_call: TRBJ2-7; clone_size: NA; v_call: TRBV29-1; d_call: TRBD2; cdr3_nt: TGCAGCGTTGCTAGCGGGAGTCGCGAGCAGTACTTC; cdr3_aa: CSVASGSREQYF
j_call: TRBJ2-2; clone_size: few; v_call: TRBV20-1; d_call: TRBD1; cdr3_nt: TGCAGTGCTAGAGATGTGGGGACAGGGGTCACCGGGGAGCTGTTTTTT; cdr3_aa: CSARDVGTGVTGELFF